The source of this T cell receptor beta chain is a study of blood T cells in healthy people across ages. Study-wide results and limits: CMV status of donors was not determined, possibly confounding expanded clonotype changes.

For the second PCR, which ran for about 7 to 12 cycles, a sample-barcoded 5' primer and a J-beta primer mix were used. MiXCR, run by TCRdb on the 5' RACE reads, gives a single entry per CDR3 protein. This sample has 500,000 to 650,000 distinct CDR3 sequences; about 27% occur once, and the top ten carry roughly 3.5%. Germline CDR1 and CDR2: MNHEY and SMNVEV (reference sequence). Trimming removed 3 bases at V and 0 bases at J, with 11 bases between. CDR3 length equals 16 residues. This clonotype was seen a handful of times. Its antigen is undetermined. This sample was shared with a second study, whose subject was T cells of mothers and their children. That study adds: Samples were provided by three healthy Caucasian mothers and their six children.

The sequencing sample was made of blood. The sequence was obtained from a boy aged 2-15 years in good health. The J gene is TRBJ2-2, the V gene TRBV27; no reliable D call. The CDR3 sequence is CASSFGPAANTGELFF. The CDR3 region has the DNA TGTGCCAGCAGTTTTGGGCCGGCCGCGAACACCGGGGAGCTGTTTTTT.